This TCR beta chain was sequenced for a study of blood T cell repertoires in COVID-19. Study at large: Sample material is recorded as cDNA or gDNA derived from T cells, B-cell-depleted T cells, or PBMCs.

TCRdb's copy holds only in-frame clones and misses some; the assay was immunoSEQ multiplex PCR. The sample yields some 240,000 clones, about 90% seen once. Germline V CDR1 and CDR2: SEHNR, FQNEAQ (reference sequence). V was clipped by 4 bases and J by 3 bases; unmatched bases: 12. There are 18 residues in the CDR3. The participants were between about 18 and 90 years old and came from fewer than 25 US areas. The TCR was taken from a woman aged 35 to 49 who had been exposed to COVID-19. V usage is TRBV7-9 and J usage is TRBJ1-4; 9 bases fit TRBD1. Sequencing used PBMCs or T cells enriched from blood (not recorded which). The CDR3: CASSSRQGELIANEKLFF. The CDR3, as DNA: TGTGCCAGCAGCTCCAGACAGGGGGAGTTGATTGCTAATGAAAAACTGTTTTTT.